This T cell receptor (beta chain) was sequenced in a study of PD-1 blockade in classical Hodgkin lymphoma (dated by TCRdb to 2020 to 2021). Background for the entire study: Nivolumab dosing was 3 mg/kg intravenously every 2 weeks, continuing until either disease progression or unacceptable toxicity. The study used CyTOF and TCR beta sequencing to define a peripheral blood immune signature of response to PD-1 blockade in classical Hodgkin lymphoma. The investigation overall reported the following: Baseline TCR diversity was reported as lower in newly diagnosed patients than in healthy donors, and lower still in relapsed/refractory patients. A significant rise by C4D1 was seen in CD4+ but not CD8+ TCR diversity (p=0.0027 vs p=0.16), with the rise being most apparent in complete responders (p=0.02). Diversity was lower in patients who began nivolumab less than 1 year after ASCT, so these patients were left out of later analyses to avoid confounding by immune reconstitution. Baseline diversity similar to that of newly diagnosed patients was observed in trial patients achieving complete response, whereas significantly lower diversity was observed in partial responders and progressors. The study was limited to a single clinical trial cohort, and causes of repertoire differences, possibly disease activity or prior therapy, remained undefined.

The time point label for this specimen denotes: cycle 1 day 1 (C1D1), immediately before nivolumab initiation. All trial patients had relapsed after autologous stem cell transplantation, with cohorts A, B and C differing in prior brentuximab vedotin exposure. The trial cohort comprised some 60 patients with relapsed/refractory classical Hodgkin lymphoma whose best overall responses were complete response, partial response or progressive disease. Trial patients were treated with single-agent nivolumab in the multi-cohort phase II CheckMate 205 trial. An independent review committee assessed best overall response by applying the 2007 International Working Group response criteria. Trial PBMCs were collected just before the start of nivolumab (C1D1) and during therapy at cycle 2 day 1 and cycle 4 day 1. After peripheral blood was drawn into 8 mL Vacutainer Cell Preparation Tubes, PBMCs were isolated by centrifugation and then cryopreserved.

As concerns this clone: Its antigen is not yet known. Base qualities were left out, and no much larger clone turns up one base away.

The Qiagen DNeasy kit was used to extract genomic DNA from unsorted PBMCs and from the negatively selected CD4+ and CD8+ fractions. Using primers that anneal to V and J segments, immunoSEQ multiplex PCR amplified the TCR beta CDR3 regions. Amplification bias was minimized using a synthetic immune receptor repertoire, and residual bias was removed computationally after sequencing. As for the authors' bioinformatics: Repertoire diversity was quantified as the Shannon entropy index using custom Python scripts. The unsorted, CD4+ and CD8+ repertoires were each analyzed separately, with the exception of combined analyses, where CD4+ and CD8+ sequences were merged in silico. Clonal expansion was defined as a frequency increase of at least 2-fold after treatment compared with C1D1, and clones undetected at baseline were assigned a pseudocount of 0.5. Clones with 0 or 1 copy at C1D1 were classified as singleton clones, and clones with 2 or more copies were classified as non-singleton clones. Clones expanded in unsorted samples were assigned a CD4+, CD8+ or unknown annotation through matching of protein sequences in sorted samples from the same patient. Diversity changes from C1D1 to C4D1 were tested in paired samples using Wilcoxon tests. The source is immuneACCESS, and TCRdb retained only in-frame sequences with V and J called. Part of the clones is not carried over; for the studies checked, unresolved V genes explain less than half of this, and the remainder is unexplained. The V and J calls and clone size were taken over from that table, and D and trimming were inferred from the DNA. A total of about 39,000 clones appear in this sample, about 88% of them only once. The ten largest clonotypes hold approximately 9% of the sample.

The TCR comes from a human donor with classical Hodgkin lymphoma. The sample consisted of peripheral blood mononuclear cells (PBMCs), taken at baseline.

The CDR3 reads as follows: CASSLWGGANTGELFF. The DNA sequence is as follows: TGTGCCAGCAGTTTATGGGGCGGGGCGAACACCGGGGAGCTGTTTTTT. This chain joins TRBV27 to TRBJ2-2; TRBD2 is perhaps the D gene, given 6 matching bases. The V end loses 1 base and the J end loses 0 bases, and a stretch of 9 bases separates them. From the germline V gene (reference sequence), CDR1 is MNHEY and CDR2 is SMNVEV. Counted from cysteine to phenylalanine, this CDR3 has 16 amino acids. Kept here is only the CDR3 DNA, which spans 48 bases and is read in frame from base 1.